This T cell receptor (beta chain) was profiled in a study of somatic mutations in cytotoxic T cells in rheumatoid arthritis. Libraries were prepared by immunoSEQ multiplex PCR; TCRdb keeps only in-frame clonotypes and omits some of them. The sample lists 35,000 to 40,000 clones; roughly four fifths were seen once. Sequenced sample: CD8+ T cells sorted from blood. The TCR sequence derives from a man between 40 and 49 years old in good health.

CDR3 region: CASSSEGQGIYNEQFF. The CDR3 DNA reads as TGTGCCAGCAGCTCGGAGGGACAGGGGATCTACAATGAGCAGTTCTTC. The chain uses TRBV7-9 and TRBJ2-1; 10 bases are a match to TRBD1. CDR1 is SEHNR, CDR2 FQNEAQ, per germline (reference sequence). J lost 3 bases, V lost 4 bases, and 6 bases had no gene match. CDR3 size: 16 residues.